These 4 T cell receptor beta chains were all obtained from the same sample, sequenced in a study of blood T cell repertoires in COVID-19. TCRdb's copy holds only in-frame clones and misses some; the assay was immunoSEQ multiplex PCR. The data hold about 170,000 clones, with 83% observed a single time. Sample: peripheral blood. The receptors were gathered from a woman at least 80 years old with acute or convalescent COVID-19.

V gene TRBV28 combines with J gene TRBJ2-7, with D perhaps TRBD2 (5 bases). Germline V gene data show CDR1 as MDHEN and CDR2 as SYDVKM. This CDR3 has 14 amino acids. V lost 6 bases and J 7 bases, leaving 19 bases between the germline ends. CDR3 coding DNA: TGTGCCAGCAGACTAACGAGGATCTCGGGGGAGCAGTACTTC. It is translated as CASRLTRISGEQYF.

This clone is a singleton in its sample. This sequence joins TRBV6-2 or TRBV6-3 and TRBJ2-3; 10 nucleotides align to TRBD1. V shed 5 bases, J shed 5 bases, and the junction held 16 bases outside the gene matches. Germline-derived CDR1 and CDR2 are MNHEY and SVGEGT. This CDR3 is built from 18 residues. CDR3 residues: CASSDVLRDRGEEDTQYF. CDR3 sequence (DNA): TGTGCCAGCAGTGATGTCCTTAGGGACAGGGGTGAAGAAGATACGCAGTATTTT.

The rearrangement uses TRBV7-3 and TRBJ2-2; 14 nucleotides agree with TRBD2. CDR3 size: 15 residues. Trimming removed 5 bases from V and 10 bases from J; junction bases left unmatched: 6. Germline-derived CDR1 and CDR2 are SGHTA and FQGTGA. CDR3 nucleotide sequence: TGTGCCAGCAGCCCGACTAGCGGGGGGGTCCTGGAGCTGTTTTTT. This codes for CASSPTSGGVLELFF.

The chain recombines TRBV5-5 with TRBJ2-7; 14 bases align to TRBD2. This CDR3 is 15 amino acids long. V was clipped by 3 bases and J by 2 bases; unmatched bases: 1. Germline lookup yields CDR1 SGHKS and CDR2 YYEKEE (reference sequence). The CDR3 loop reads CASSSTSGGAYEQYF. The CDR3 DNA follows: TGTGCCAGCAGCTCGACTAGCGGGGGGGCCTACGAGCAGTACTTC.